These 20 T cell receptor beta chains came from one sample sequenced in a study of patients and donors after allogeneic stem cell transplantation. TCRdb analysed the RT-PCR reads with MiXCR anew, one entry per CDR3 protein. The data contain about 960,000 distinct CDR3 sequences, 15% to 20% of them singletons. Sequenced sample: blood, either unsorted or a sorted T cell fraction (not recorded which). The receptors were gathered from a human donor who was either an allogeneic HSCT recipient or a stem cell or donor lymphocyte infusion donor (not recorded which). It is not recorded whose cells these are; they may come from a transplant donor.

This sequence joins TRBV29-1 and TRBJ1-1, with D tentatively TRBD1 (5 bases). Trimming removed 1 base at V and 6 bases at J, with 21 bases between. From germline, CDR1 is SQVTM and CDR2 ANQGSEA. This CDR3 has 16 residues. CDR3 in DNA: TGCAGCGTTGAAGGAAGGGGCGATTTCGGGTACGCTGAAGCTTTCTTT. It specifies CSVEGRGDFGYAEAFF.

The chain uses TRBV24-1 and TRBJ2-1; the match to TRBD1 covers 8 bases. Germline trimming cut 4 bases from V and 6 bases from J; bases unmatched to any gene: 13. The CDR3 is 17 amino acids. CDR1 is KGHDR, CDR2 SFDVKD, per germline. The CDR3 loop reads CATSDPIDRGNGNEQFF. Here the CDR3 DNA reads TGTGCCACCAGTGACCCCATCGACAGGGGTAATGGCAATGAGCAGTTCTTC.

This clonotype was seen a handful of times. This chain joins TRBV6-4 and TRBJ2-7, with TRBD1 matching over 9 bases. V trimming: 2 bases; J trimming: 7 bases; junction bases outside the gene matches: 0. This CDR3 is built from 12 residues. The germline CDR1 and CDR2 sequences are MRHNA and SNTAGT. The CDR3 DNA reads TGTGCCAGCAGTGACGGGACAGGGGAGCAGTACTTC. Translated, it gives CASSDGTGEQYF.

The gene calls are TRBV27 and TRBJ2-7; D not resolved. This CDR3 is 15 amino acids long. V lost 2 bases and J 4 bases, leaving 15 bases between the germline ends. From germline, CDR1 is MNHEY and CDR2 SMNVEV (reference sequence). The CDR3 sequence: CASSLAAGNWYEQYF. DNA of the CDR3: TGTGCCAGCAGTTTAGCCGCAGGTAATTGGTACGAGCAGTACTTC.

In this sample, this clonotype turned up a few times. The chain joins TRBV9 to TRBJ2-5, with unresolved D. This CDR3 is 14 amino acids long. Germline lookup yields CDR1 SGDLS and CDR2 YYNGEE. Between the trimmed V and J ends, which lost 3 bases and 4 bases, there was a span of 13 bases. CDR3 bases: TGTGCCAGCAGCGCCCCCGGAACGGGAGAGACCCAGTACTTC. This translates into CASSAPGTGETQYF. Full variable domain (missing parts from reference TRBV9 and TRBJ2-5): DSGVTQTPKHLITATGQRVTLRCSPRSGDLSVYWYQQSLDQGLQFLIQYYNGEERAKGNILERFSAQQFPDLHSELNLSSLELGDSALYFCASSAPGTGETQYFGPGTRLLVL.

V and J are TRBV5-4 and TRBJ2-5; TRBD1 or TRBD2 may be the D gene (5 bases each). V gave up 9 bases and J gave up 7 bases, with 25 bases separating them. The germline gives CDR1 SGHNT, CDR2 YYREEE (reference sequence). The CDR3 sequence is 15 residues long. This chain's CDR3 is CATQMWGSPPRTQYF. The CDR3, as DNA: TGTGCCACCCAAATGTGGGGGAGTCCCCCAAGGACCCAGTACTTC.

V and J are TRBV9 and TRBJ1-2, with D unclear. From germline, CDR1 is SGDLS and CDR2 YYNGEE. V was pared by 2 bases and J by 3 bases, with 8 bases between. This CDR3 has 13 residues. CDR3 DNA sequence: TGTGCCAGCAGCGTGCAGGAGGACTATGGCTACACCTTC. Translated: CASSVQEDYGYTF.

This clonotype was detected many times. The V and J genes are TRBV24-1 and TRBJ2-6; D is unclear. Germline V gene lookup returns CDR1 KGHDR and CDR2 SFDVKD. Deletions cut 4 bases from V and 1 base from J, with 7 bases between. This CDR3 spans 15 amino acids. This CDR3 is CATSDPGSGANVLTF. CDR3 DNA: TGTGCCACCAGTGACCCTGGGTCTGGGGCCAACGTCCTGACTTTC.

A few counts support this clonotype. The chain employs TRBV6-1 and TRBJ1-5; D perhaps matches TRBD1 (5 bases). V gave up 6 bases and J gave up 3 bases, with 15 bases separating them. Per germline, CDR1 MNHNS and CDR2 SASEGT. The length of the CDR3 is 15 residues. The chain's CDR3 is CASRGVKGYNQPQHF. The CDR3 DNA reads TGTGCCAGCAGGGGGGTTAAGGGGTACAATCAGCCCCAGCATTTT.

V usage is TRBV7-8 and J usage is TRBJ2-6; TRBD1 aligns across 7 bases. This CDR3 spans 19 amino acids. Germline V gene data show CDR1 as SGHVS and CDR2 as FQNEAQ. The V segment lost 1 base and the J segment 0 bases; nucleotides outside the gene matches: 9. CDR3 amino acids: CASSLVTGTDPSGANVLTF. In nucleotides, the CDR3 is TGTGCCAGCAGCTTAGTTACCGGGACAGACCCCTCTGGGGCCAACGTCCTGACTTTC. Full variable domain (rest looked up from reference TRBV7-8 and TRBJ2-6): GAGVSQSPRYKVAKRGQDVALRCDPISGHVSLFWYQQALGQGPEFLTYFQNEAQLDKSGLPSDRFFAERPEGSVSTLKIQRTQQEDSAVYLCASSLVTGTDPSGANVLTFGAGSRLTVL.

This clonotype was counted only a few times. J is TRBJ2-7 and V is TRBV20-1; 7 bases are shared with TRBD2. Germline V gene sequence: CDR1 DFQATT, CDR2 SNEGSKA (reference sequence). After removal of 2 bases from V and 2 bases from J, the junction contained 9 bases not matched to a gene. The CDR3 is made up of 15 amino acids. CDR3 nucleotides: TGCAGTGCTAGACGGACTAGTCAAATTACCTACGAGCAGTACTTC. This gives the protein CSARRTSQITYEQYF.

The rearrangement links TRBV11-2 to TRBJ2-7, with 7 bases lining up with TRBD1. The CDR3 totals 15 residues. V lost 1 base to trimming and J lost 0 bases; unmatched junction nucleotides: 3. The germline V gene has CDR1 SGHAT and CDR2 FQNNGV. CDR3 DNA: TGTGCCAGCAGCTTAGTGACAGGGAGCTCCTACGAGCAGTACTTC. It translates to CASSLVTGSSYEQYF. The complete variable domain, with remaining parts taken from reference TRBV11-2 and TRBJ2-7, reads EAGVAQSPRYKIIEKRQSVAFWCNPISGHATLYWYQQILGQGPKLLIQFQNNGVVDDSQLPKDRFSAERLKGVDSTLKIQPAKLEDSAVYLCASSLVTGSSYEQYFGPGTRLTVT.

The chain couples TRBV20-1 to TRBJ1-1, with D unclear. CDR3 length equals 13 residues. Germline V gene sequence: CDR1 DFQATT, CDR2 SNEGSKA (reference sequence). V was clipped by 1 base and J by 7 bases, with 13 bases between them. The DNA for the CDR3 is TGCAGTGCTAGAGGAGGTGGGAGGGTTGAAGCTTTCTTT. Translation gives CSARGGGRVEAFF.

This rearrangement joins TRBV5-1 to TRBJ1-3; D gene ambiguous. Trimming stripped 4 bases from V and 0 bases from J, with 11 bases between. Germline CDR1 reads SGHRS; CDR2 reads YFSETQ. The CDR3 contains 15 residues. CDR3 bases: TGCGCCAGCAGCCGCGGACCGGCCTCTGGAAACACCATATATTTT. As protein: CASSRGPASGNTIYF.

The rearrangement joins TRBV20-1 to TRBJ1-3, with a tentative D call TRBD1 (5 bases). The CDR3 extends over 13 amino acids. Per germline, CDR1 DFQATT and CDR2 SNEGSKA (reference sequence). Trimming took 4 bases from V and 4 from J, leaving 11 bases between them. The DNA for the CDR3 is TGCAGTGCTACAGGGATAGGCGGAAACACCATATATTTT. Translated: CSATGIGGNTIYF.

This clonotype was seen a few times. The DNA of the CDR3 is TGTGCCACCAGTGGGGTGCAGGCAGGCACAGATACGCAGTATTTT. Its translation: CATSGVQAGTDTQYF. This sequence joins TRBV24-1 and TRBJ2-3; D is ambiguous. This CDR3 region has 15 residues. Looked up from germline, CDR1 is KGHDR and CDR2 is SFDVKD. V lost 5 bases and J 1 base, leaving 12 bases between the germline ends.

The chain employs TRBV7-2 and TRBJ2-1; D unclear. The V end was cut by 4 bases, the J end by 5 bases, with 15 bases between. Germline-derived CDR1 and CDR2 are SGHTA and FQGNSA. This CDR3 is built from 15 residues. CDR3 nucleotides: TGTGCCAGCAGCTCAGCGCAGTCGGTAAACAATGAGCAGTTCTTC. It is translated as CASSSAQSVNNEQFF.

This clonotype was observed a handful of times. The chain carries TRBV12-3 or TRBV12-4 and TRBJ2-3; 7 bases agree with TRBD2. The CDR3 runs to 15 residues. Trimming at V came to 8 bases and at J to 6 bases, leaving 14 bases not matched to a gene. The CDR3 protein is CASRIRGGTVDTQYF. The CDR3 DNA sequence: TGTGCCAGCCGAATACGCGGGGGAACTGTGGATACGCAGTATTTT.

A few counts support this clonotype. V is TRBV20-1 and J is TRBJ2-1; D is uncertain. Germline CDR1 reads DFQATT; CDR2 reads SNEGSKA (reference sequence). Trimming left V 6 bases short and J 2 bases short, with 11 bases between. The CDR3 loop spans 13 amino acids. The CDR3 spells CSAQVDPYNEQFF. The CDR3 coding sequence is TGCAGTGCCCAGGTCGACCCCTACAATGAGCAGTTCTTC.

This clonotype turned up a few times. V is TRBV6-5 and J is TRBJ2-1; D unresolved. This CDR3 is 17 amino acids long. The germline gives CDR1 MNHEY, CDR2 SVGAGI. Trimming stripped 2 bases from V and 2 bases from J, with 16 bases between. The CDR3: CASSYGSLSTPYNEQFF. The CDR3 bases are TGTGCCAGCAGTTACGGGTCTTTGAGCACTCCCTACAATGAGCAGTTCTTC.